This T cell receptor (beta chain) was recovered during a study of early T cells in non-severe SARS-CoV-2 infection. For the study at large: Bulk RNA isolated from unsorted whole blood underwent sequencing; chains were not paired. Whole-study findings and limits: Matches to VDJdb favored anti-spike CD8 responses and missed private and CD4 specificities.

Germline assignment: CDR1 DFQATT and CDR2 SNEGSKA (reference sequence). This CDR3 contains 13 residues. J was trimmed by 6 bases and V by 3 bases; bases with no gene match: 7. There are many counts of this clonotype. What it recognizes is unknown. Unique molecular identifiers tagged individual cDNA molecules. TCRdb re-analysed the 5' RACE reads in MiXCR, keeping a single row per CDR3 protein. The sample comprises tens of thousands of distinct CDR3 sequences, about 4.3% of which are singletons, and about 5.8% rests with the top ten. The source of this sequence is an adult who was a healthcare worker with PCR-confirmed SARS-CoV-2 infection or an uninfected control (not recorded which). The V gene is TRBV20-1, the J gene TRBJ1-1, with 7 bases that match TRBD1. Sequencing input: whole blood. The CDR3 DNA follows: TGCAGTGCTAGGAACAGGGGAGAACCTGAAGCTTTCTTT. Its translation: CSARNRGEPEAFF.